The clone carrying this T cell receptor beta chain has just one count. Its antigen is not known. With V trimmed by 4 bases and J by 6 bases, 6 bases remained unmatched. CDR3 length: 14 amino acids. Germline CDR1 SNHLY, CDR2 FYNNEI. This entry belongs to a study of identifying expanded T cells in peripheral blood. Collection occurred without any documented infections or immune events in donors. Only in-frame clones appear in the TCRdb table, and some are missing; sequencing was by immunoSEQ multiplex PCR. Of some 93,000 clones listed, roughly 88% are singletons. Study-level results: Technical replicates showed about 1.1 changed clones; about two weeks roughly 18; four weeks 19. Variance in clone template counts between approximately 2-week samples significantly increased with total template count across all healthy donors.

The sample consisted of blood. This TCR derives from a person aged 18 to 70 in good health. The chain is built from TRBV2 and TRBJ2-7, with TRBD2 identical over 10 bases. CDR3 sequence reads: CASSVGLALAEQYF. The CDR3 bases are TGTGCCAGCAGTGTGGGACTAGCGCTCGCCGAGCAGTACTTC.